One and the same sample provided the 29 T cell receptor beta chains below, sequenced in a study of OX40 agonist ivuxolimab in advanced cancers. TCRdb keeps only in-frame clones here, not all; method: immunoSEQ multiplex PCR. The sample includes roughly 80,000 clones, around 82% of them seen just once. Sample: CD4+ or CD8+ T cells sorted from blood, taken in a trial of the OX40 agonist ivuxolimab. The receptors originated from an adult with an advanced solid tumor such as melanoma, head and neck, liver or kidney cancer.

The chain carries TRBV5-1 and TRBJ2-6; D possibly corresponds to TRBD2 (5 bases). The V and J ends lost 1 base and 1 base respectively, with 21 bases between them. Germline assignment: CDR1 SGHRS and CDR2 YFSETQ. The CDR3 runs 20 residues. CDR3 region: CASSLIGQPLAHSGANVLTF. For the CDR3, the DNA is TGCGCCAGCAGCTTGATTGGGCAGCCGCTAGCCCATTCTGGGGCCAACGTCCTGACTTTC.

The V call is TRBV5-4, the J call TRBJ1-3, with a tentative D call TRBD1 (6 bases). The germline gives CDR1 SGHNT, CDR2 YYREEE (reference sequence). The CDR3 is made up of 16 amino acids. With 4 bases removed from V and 5 bases from J, the gap between germline ends came to 19 bases. The CDR3 spells CASSRASSGERNTIYF. CDR3 sequence (DNA): TGTGCCAGCAGCCGCGCCTCGTCAGGGGAGAGAAACACCATATATTTT.

The gene calls are TRBV6-5 and TRBJ2-6, with D perhaps matching TRBD1 (6 bases). Per germline, CDR1 MNHEY and CDR2 SVGAGI. The CDR3 totals 15 residues. The ends were cut back, 5 bases at V and 4 bases at J, with 12 bases in the middle. The CDR3 loop reads CASSITGTGANVLTF. The CDR3, as DNA: TGTGCCAGCAGTATCACAGGGACCGGGGCCAACGTCCTGACTTTC.

The J gene is TRBJ2-7, the V gene TRBV9; unclear D gene. The CDR3 has 14 amino acids. Germline assignment: CDR1 SGDLS and CDR2 YYNGEE. With 0 bases removed from V and 2 bases from J, the gap between germline ends came to 9 bases. CDR3 sequence (DNA): TGTGCCAGCAGCGTAGGTGACGGAGCCTACGAGCAGTACTTC. It specifies CASSVGDGAYEQYF.

The chain couples TRBV27 to TRBJ2-7; the match to TRBD1 covers 8 bases. In germline, CDR1 is MNHEY, CDR2 SMNVEV (reference sequence). This CDR3 region has 15 residues. Losses at the gene ends were 5 bases for V and 3 bases for J; bases not matched to a gene: 9. CDR3 region: CASSTRQGLGYEQYF. CDR3 bases: TGTGCCAGCAGTACTCGACAGGGGCTAGGCTACGAGCAGTACTTC.

This rearrangement joins TRBV2 to TRBJ2-7; unclear D gene. The CDR3 consists of 16 residues. Germline V lookup: CDR1 SNHLY, CDR2 FYNNEI. Trimming took 2 bases from V and 0 from J, leaving 14 bases between them. CDR3 protein: CASSETVAANSYEQYF. The CDR3 bases are TGTGCCAGCAGTGAAACGGTGGCAGCCAACTCCTACGAGCAGTACTTC.

This rearrangement joins TRBV7-3 to TRBJ2-1; TRBD2 matches 13 bases. V shed 6 bases and J 2 bases; nucleotides not matched to a gene: 4. Germline V CDR1 and CDR2: SGHTA, FQGTGA. There are 16 residues in the CDR3. CDR3 in amino acids: CASSSTSGGAYNEQFF. The CDR3 coding sequence is TGTGCCAGCAGTTCCACTAGCGGGGGGGCCTACAATGAGCAGTTCTTC.

For the CDR3, the DNA is TGTGCCAGCAGTGTTTATAGGGGGCCGGCCACTGAAGCTTTCTTT. The encoded protein is CASSVYRGPATEAFF. This chain connects TRBV2 to TRBJ1-1; 7 nucleotides agree with TRBD1. V lost 4 bases to trimming and J lost 4 bases; unmatched junction nucleotides: 9. This CDR3 is built from 15 residues. Germline V lookup: CDR1 SNHLY, CDR2 FYNNEI.

The table lists this clone with a count of one. This chain uses TRBV6-1 with TRBJ2-7; D gene ambiguous. V lost 3 bases and J lost 5, with 8 bases in between. The CDR3 is made up of 12 amino acids. Per germline, CDR1 MNHNS and CDR2 SASEGT. This chain's CDR3 is CASSDTLNEQYF. The CDR3 DNA sequence: TGTGCCAGCAGTGATACCCTGAACGAGCAGTACTTC.

J is TRBJ2-3 and V is TRBV9, with 9 bases aligning to TRBD2. V lost 4 bases and J lost 4; bases outside the gene matches: 10. Per germline, CDR1 SGDLS and CDR2 YYNGEE. The CDR3 has 16 amino acids. The CDR3 loop is CASSPSGGPRADTQYF. CDR3 bases: TGTGCCAGCAGCCCCAGCGGGGGGCCCAGGGCAGATACGCAGTATTTT.

The rearrangement links TRBV9 to TRBJ1-4; no clear D. With 0 bases removed from V and 6 bases from J, the gap between germline ends came to 12 bases. The length of the CDR3 is 15 residues. The germline V gene has CDR1 SGDLS and CDR2 YYNGEE. This chain's CDR3 is CASSVVGSPDEKLFF. The DNA of the CDR3 is TGTGCCAGCAGCGTAGTTGGCAGCCCGGATGAAAAACTGTTTTTT. Full variable domain (outside the CDR3, taken from reference TRBV9 and TRBJ1-4): DSGVTQTPKHLITATGQRVTLRCSPRSGDLSVYWYQQSLDQGLQFLIQYYNGEERAKGNILERFSAQQFPDLHSELNLSSLELGDSALYFCASSVVGSPDEKLFFGSGTQLSVL.

The V call is TRBV6-5, the J call TRBJ1-2; D not certain. The length of the CDR3 is 14 residues. The germline V gene encodes CDR1 MNHEY and CDR2 SVGAGI. V shed 8 bases and J shed 4 bases, with 17 bases lying between them. Here the CDR3 DNA reads TGTGCCAGCGGCCAACCGGACGGGCTCTATGGCTACACCTTC. This gives the protein CASGQPDGLYGYTF.

This chain links TRBV7-3 with TRBJ2-5; D assignment may be TRBD1 or TRBD2 (5 bases each). The length of the CDR3 is 15 residues. Germline assignment: CDR1 SGHTA and CDR2 FQGTGA. Trimming shortened V by 0 bases and J by 4 bases, and 12 bases separated the two germline ends. This chain's CDR3 is CASSLTPGTTETQYF. The CDR3 bases are TGTGCCAGCAGCTTAACCCCTGGGACCACAGAGACCCAGTACTTC. Drawing the rest from reference TRBV7-3 and TRBJ2-5, the complete variable domain is GAGVSQTPSNKVTEKGKYVELRCDPISGHTALYWYRQSLGQGPEFLIYFQGTGAADDSGLPNDRFFAVRPEGSVSTLKIQRTERGDSAVYLCASSLTPGTTETQYFGPGTRLLVL.

In this sample, this clone turned up once. The chain recombines TRBV7-4 with TRBJ1-5; perhaps TRBD1 as D (5 bases). The CDR3 spans 16 residues. The germline V gene has CDR1 SGHVT and CDR2 SQSDAQ. V lost 5 bases to trimming and J lost 6 bases, with 20 bases between them. CDR3 bases: TGTGCCAGCAGCCTCCTCCTTTGGGGGAAGGGTCAGCCCCAGCATTTT. It is translated as CASSLLLWGKGQPQHF.

This clone came up a few times. The chain carries TRBV20-1 and TRBJ1-2; no clear D. From germline, CDR1 is DFQATT and CDR2 SNEGSKA (reference sequence). The CDR3 consists of 10 residues. V was clipped by 1 base and J by 7 bases, with 4 bases between them. This CDR3 is CSARGAGYTF. The CDR3 DNA follows: TGCAGTGCTAGAGGGGCTGGCTACACCTTC.

The rearrangement joins TRBV5-1 to TRBJ2-5; D may be TRBD1 (5 bases). The germline V gene encodes CDR1 SGHRS and CDR2 YFSETQ. The CDR3 sequence is 14 residues long. Trimming shortened V by 4 bases and J by 3 bases, and 13 bases separated the two germline ends. In DNA form, the CDR3 reads TGCGCCAGCAGCCTGAATGGGGCAGAAGAGACCCAGTACTTC. It specifies CASSLNGAEETQYF.

This clone came up a few times. The J gene is TRBJ2-1, the V gene TRBV11-3, with TRBD2 matching 10 bases. The CDR3 length is 16 residues. The J segment lost 3 bases and the V segment lost 5 bases, leaving 7 bases of the junction unmatched. Germline CDR1 reads SGHNT; CDR2 reads YENEEA. Here the CDR3 reads CASSTWTSGDYNEQFF. CDR3 in DNA: TGTGCCAGCAGCACGTGGACTAGCGGAGACTACAATGAGCAGTTCTTC.

This rearrangement joins TRBV4-1 to TRBJ1-1, with D unresolved. CDR3 length: 16 residues. V was pared by 0 bases and J by 0 bases, with 11 bases between. Germline-derived CDR1 and CDR2 are MGHRA and YSYEKL. The CDR3 DNA is TGCGCCAGCAGCCAAGATGCGGGGTTTATGAACACTGAAGCTTTCTTT. Amino acid sequence: CASSQDAGFMNTEAFF.

This chain uses TRBV7-8 with TRBJ1-4; unclear D gene. The CDR3 totals 13 residues. The V gene lost 5 bases and the J gene lost 7 bases, with 11 bases spanning the gap. Looked up from germline, CDR1 is SGHVS and CDR2 is FQNEAQ. DNA of the CDR3: TGTGCCAGCAGCCGCGGGATACTTGAAAAACTGTTTTTT. Protein: CASSRGILEKLFF.

This chain uses TRBV28 with TRBJ1-2; 10 bases are shared with TRBD1. Germline-derived CDR1 and CDR2 are MDHEN and SYDVKM. CDR3 length: 14 residues. V lost 6 bases to trimming and J lost 5 bases; unmatched junction nucleotides: 6. The CDR3 sequence: CASRETGGSYGYTF. As DNA, the CDR3 is TGTGCCAGCAGAGAGACAGGGGGCTCTTATGGCTACACCTTC.

The chain couples TRBV18 to TRBJ1-1, with TRBD1 as a possible D gene (6 bases). Trimming took 0 bases from V and 3 from J, leaving 11 bases between them. The CDR3 consists of 15 residues. Germline lookup yields CDR1 KGHSH and CDR2 LQKENI. The CDR3 loop is CASSPPGHLDTEAFF. The CDR3 coding sequence is TGTGCCAGCTCACCACCGGGACACCTGGACACTGAAGCTTTCTTT.

This chain uses TRBV9 with TRBJ1-2; D is possibly TRBD1 (6 bases). Deletions cut 0 bases from V and 1 base from J, with 10 bases between. CDR3 length: 15 residues. CDR1 is SGDLS, CDR2 YYNGEE, per germline. The CDR3, as DNA: TGTGCCAGCAGCGTAGAACAGGGACATAACTATGGCTACACCTTC. As protein: CASSVEQGHNYGYTF.

The chain employs TRBV7-3 and TRBJ2-1, with D possibly TRBD1 on 5 matching bases. Per the germline V gene, CDR1 is SGHTA and CDR2 is FQGTGA. Between the trimmed V and J ends, which lost 1 base and 0 bases, there was a span of 7 bases. This CDR3 has 15 residues. CDR3 protein: CASSLRGGSYNEQFF. CDR3 DNA: TGTGCCAGCAGCTTAAGGGGCGGCTCCTACAATGAGCAGTTCTTC. The full variable domain, completed using reference TRBV7-3 and TRBJ2-1, is GAGVSQTPSNKVTEKGKYVELRCDPISGHTALYWYRQSLGQGPEFLIYFQGTGAADDSGLPNDRFFAVRPEGSVSTLKIQRTERGDSAVYLCASSLRGGSYNEQFFGPGTRLTVL.

Of note for this clone: At one boundary the junction diverges from the germline segment, which might be a read error. This chain uses TRBV6-5 with TRBJ1-5; 9 positions match TRBD1. Germline assignment: CDR1 MNHEY and CDR2 SVGAGI. The length of the CDR3 is 14 residues. CDR3 in amino acids: CASSTDRGNKPQHF. Here the CDR3 DNA reads TGTGCCAGCAGTACGGACAGGGGCAATAAGCCCCAGCATTTT.

This clone has more than one count but fewer than ten. J is TRBJ2-1 and V is TRBV7-9; TRBD2 aligns across 9 bases. This CDR3 comprises 15 residues. Germline trimming cut 5 bases from V and 4 bases from J; bases unmatched to any gene: 6. CDR1 is SEHNR and CDR2 is FQNEAQ in the germline V gene (reference sequence). DNA of the CDR3: TGTGCCAGCAGCCACCTTAGCGGGAGTTACAATGAGCAGTTCTTC. Translation gives CASSHLSGSYNEQFF.

The rearrangement links TRBV9 to TRBJ1-1; D may be TRBD1 (6 bases). Trimming removed 6 bases from V and 6 bases from J, with 18 bases in between. Germline values: CDR1 SGDLS, CDR2 YYNGEE. The CDR3 has 14 residues. The CDR3 sequence is CASNPGPGAAEAFF. The CDR3 region has the DNA TGTGCCAGCAACCCGGGCCCAGGGGCCGCTGAAGCTTTCTTT.

This clone was observed many times. The chain carries TRBV19 and TRBJ1-6; D call uncertain. The CDR3 is 14 amino acids. Germline V gives CDR1 LNHDA, CDR2 SQIVND (reference sequence). With 3 bases removed from V and 5 bases from J, the gap between germline ends came to 8 bases. CDR3 amino acids: CASSIIGNNSPLHF. DNA of the CDR3: TGTGCCAGTAGTATCATAGGAAATAATTCACCCCTCCACTTT.

The chain employs TRBV4-1 and TRBJ2-1, with TRBD1 identical over 10 bases. The V and J ends lost 4 bases and 6 bases, in that order; junction bases with no gene match: 9. The germline V gene encodes CDR1 MGHRA and CDR2 YSYEKL. The CDR3 spans 16 residues. Here the CDR3 DNA reads TGCGCCAGCAGCCCGAAGTTGGGACAGGGGACCAATGAGCAGTTCTTC. Translation: CASSPKLGQGTNEQFF.

This sequence joins TRBV5-4 and TRBJ1-5; TRBD1 aligns across 8 bases. This CDR3 has 15 residues. Germline CDR1 and CDR2: SGHNT and YYREEE (reference sequence). Trimming cost V 4 bases and J 1 base; bases outside gene matches: 4. CDR3 DNA: TGTGCCAGCAGCGTCCAGGGGGCGAGCAATCAGCCCCAGCATTTT. Translating gives CASSVQGASNQPQHF.